This is a list of T cell receptor beta chains from one sample in a study of blood T cell repertoires in COVID-19. Profiled with immunoSEQ multiplex PCR; TCRdb holds only in-frame clones, not every one. The sample lists about 31,000 clones, approximately 85% occurring once. What was sequenced was peripheral blood. These receptors were collected from a man aged 60 to 75 with COVID-19, enrolled during active disease. Each CDR3 is given with its conserved first and last residue. The order of the fields is clone size, D gene, J gene, V gene, CDR3 DNA, CDR3 protein. The D gene is left open where the match is weak. Not all rows give a size; the values are once, few, many and, for expanded clones, a class.

-	-	TRBJ2-6	TRBV30	TGTGCCTGGATAGGTAGGGGTTCTGGGGCCAACGTCCTGACTTTC	CAWIGRGSGANVLTF
-	TRBD1	TRBJ1-4	TRBV7-9	TGTGCCAGCAGCACGAACAGGGGAAAGGGTGAAAAACTGTTTTTT	CASSTNRGKGEKLFF
-	TRBD1	TRBJ2-7	TRBV5-1	TGCGCCAGCAGTTTAGACAGGGGAGGCAACGAGCAGTACTTC	CASSLDRGGNEQYF
-	TRBD2	TRBJ2-7	TRBV4-1	TGCGCCAGCAGCCATTTCTTAGGGGGGTCTAGCGGGATCTACGAGCAGTACTTC	CASSHFLGGSSGIYEQYF
-	-	TRBJ2-1	TRBV28	TGTGCCACTCACGTTTGGGAGGGGGGCAATGAGCAGTTCTTC	CATHVWEGGNEQFF
once	TRBD1	TRBJ1-1	TRBV28	TGTGCCAGCAGTCCCAGGGACAGTCCCATTGAAGCTTTCTTT	CASSPRDSPIEAFF
-	-	TRBJ1-5	TRBV29-1	TGCAGCGTAGGGACAAGTAGCAATCAGCCCCAGCATTTT	CSVGTSSNQPQHF
-	TRBD1	TRBJ1-5	TRBV6-5	TGTGCCAGCAGTTACCCAGGGGACAGGGTATCACAGCCCCAGCATTTT	CASSYPGDRVSQPQHF
large	TRBD2	TRBJ2-7	TRBV11-3	TGTGCCAGCAGCTTATCCCCTCGGGGGACTAGCGGGAGACCAACCTACGAGCAGTACTTC	CASSLSPRGTSGRPTYEQYF
-	-	TRBJ1-4	TRBV14	TGTGCCAGCAGCCAGCTTGGACTCTCTAATGAAAAACTGTTTTTT	CASSQLGLSNEKLFF
-	TRBD1	TRBJ1-1	TRBV30	TGTGCCTGGAGCCCGGGACAGGGAACCCGGAACACTGAAGCTTTCTTT	CAWSPGQGTRNTEAFF
-	-	TRBJ2-7	TRBV28	TGTGCCAGCAGCCTCACAGGGAACGAGCAGTACTTC	CASSLTGNEQYF
-	-	TRBJ2-7	TRBV12-3/TRBV12-4	TGTGCCAGCGCGGGACTCCAATCCTACGAGCAGTACTTC	CASAGLQSYEQYF
-	TRBD2	TRBJ2-1	TRBV6-5	TGTGCCAGCGAGTCGCTAGCGGTCTCCTACAATGAGCAGTTCTTC	CASESLAVSYNEQFF
few	TRBD1	TRBJ1-1	TRBV9	TGTGCCAGCAGCGTAAGACCAGACAGGGACTACACTGAAGCTTTCTTT	CASSVRPDRDYTEAFF
-	-	TRBJ2-7	TRBV3-1/TRBV3-2	TGTGCCAGCGGCGCAGGGTTCAACGAGCAGTACTTC	CASGAGFNEQYF
-	-	TRBJ2-5	TRBV6-5	TGTGCCAGCCGTACAGGGTTGGAGACCCAGTACTTC	CASRTGLETQYF
-	TRBD1	TRBJ1-1	TRBV29-1	TGCAGCGCCCGGGACAGGGGCTTAAGCGCTGAAGCTTTCTTT	CSARDRGLSAEAFF
-	-	TRBJ1-1	TRBV3-1/TRBV3-2	TGTGCCAGCAGCTCCGGGACAATCAAATTTGAAGCTTTCTTT	CASSSGTIKFEAFF
few	TRBD1	TRBJ2-7	TRBV19	TGTGCCAGTAGTATCATAGCAGGACAGGGGAGGTACGAGCAGTACTTC	CASSIIAGQGRYEQYF
-	-	TRBJ2-7	TRBV2	TGTGCCAGCAGTGATTTGGTGGACAGCCCTTACGAGCAGTACTTC	CASSDLVDSPYEQYF
-	-	TRBJ2-5	TRBV2	TGTGCCAGCAGTAGGGACATCCAAGAGACCCAGTACTTC	CASSRDIQETQYF